Each of the 28 T cell receptor beta chains below was sequenced from the same sample in a study of T cell responses to AZD1222 COVID-19 vaccine. Assay used: immunoSEQ multiplex PCR; TCRdb lists only in-frame clones, some missing. Of approximately 130,000 clones in the sample, nearly 95% are singletons; the top ten hold roughly 0.91%. Sequenced material: peripheral blood, taken on day 0 of AZD1222 vaccination. These receptors were collected from an adult in good health.

The chain couples TRBV7-6 to TRBJ1-1; the match to TRBD1 covers 7 bases. The trim removed 2 bases at V and 5 bases at J, leaving 8 bases unmatched. The CDR3 is 15 residues long. Germline CDR1 and CDR2: SGHVS and FNYEAQ. CDR3 region: CASSLYTGAGTEAFF. The DNA for the CDR3 is TGTGCCAGCAGCTTATACACAGGGGCGGGGACTGAAGCTTTCTTT.

The V gene is TRBV28, the J gene TRBJ1-5, with a weak D call TRBD1 (5 bases). CDR1 is MDHEN and CDR2 is SYDVKM in the germline V gene. CDR3 length equals 16 residues. The V gene lost 6 bases and the J gene lost 1 base, with 16 bases spanning the gap. CDR3 DNA: TGTGCCAGCAGCCCTCTGAGGCGGGGGAGCAATCAGCCCCAGCATTTT. It is translated as CASSPLRRGSNQPQHF. Complete variable domain (other parts from reference TRBV28 and TRBJ1-5): DVKVTQSSRYLVKRTGEKVFLECVQDMDHENMFWYRQDPGLGLRLIYFSYDVKMKEKGDIPEGYSVSREKKERFSLILESASTNQTSMYLCASSPLRRGSNQPQHFGDGTRLSIL.

The chain is built from TRBV7-9 and TRBJ1-2; tentatively, D is TRBD1 (6 bases). Trimming pared 5 bases from V and 4 bases from J, leaving 17 bases between. There are 15 residues in the CDR3. In germline, CDR1 is SEHNR, CDR2 FQNEAQ (reference sequence). CDR3 nucleotides: TGTGCCAGCAGCCCCCGGGGGGCGCGAGGCTATGGCTACACCTTC. It specifies CASSPRGARGYGYTF. Combining the CDR3 with reference TRBV7-9 and TRBJ1-2 gives the whole variable domain DTGVSQNPRHKITKRGQNVTFRCDPISEHNRLYWYRQTLGQGPEFLTYFQNEAQLEKSRLLSDRFSAERPKGSFSTLEIQRTEQGDSAMYLCASSPRGARGYGYTFGSGTRLTVV.

V is TRBV6-5 and J is TRBJ2-7; D might be TRBD1 (6 bases). This CDR3 spans 14 amino acids. V lost 6 bases, J lost 6 bases, and 18 bases lay in between. Germline lookup yields CDR1 MNHEY and CDR2 SVGAGI. CDR3 in amino acids: CASSFRDTTTEQYF. The DNA of the CDR3 is TGTGCCAGCAGCTTCCGGGACACGACCACCGAGCAGTACTTC.

The chain has TRBV7-9 and TRBJ1-2; tentative D call: TRBD1 (5 bases). CDR1 is SEHNR and CDR2 is FQNEAQ in the germline V gene (reference sequence). The CDR3 contains 16 residues. V was clipped by 4 bases and J by 3 bases, with 18 bases between them. The CDR3: CASSSTRAPGDYGYTF. The CDR3 DNA reads TGTGCCAGCAGCTCAACCAGGGCCCCGGGGGACTATGGCTACACCTTC.

The chain recombines TRBV12-5 with TRBJ2-7; D unresolved. This CDR3 has 11 residues. CDR1 and CDR2 from the germline V gene are LGHNT and FRNRAP. The V and J ends lost 2 bases and 3 bases respectively, with 2 bases between them. The CDR3 sequence: CASGLNYEQYF. The DNA of the CDR3 is TGTGCTAGTGGTTTGAACTACGAGCAGTACTTC.

This chain uses TRBV28 with TRBJ2-7, with 8 nucleotides matching TRBD1. The CDR3 loop spans 12 amino acids. CDR1 is MDHEN and CDR2 is SYDVKM in the germline V gene. Germline trimming cut 6 bases from V and 5 bases from J; bases unmatched to any gene: 3. The chain's CDR3 is CASRDRADEQYF. In nucleotides, the CDR3 is TGTGCCAGCAGGGACAGGGCGGACGAGCAGTACTTC.

The J gene is TRBJ2-5, the V gene TRBV7-6; tentative D call: TRBD1 (6 bases). Germline loops: CDR1 SGHVS, CDR2 FNYEAQ. The CDR3 is made up of 14 amino acids. Trimming pared 0 bases from V and 3 bases from J, leaving 8 bases between. The CDR3, as DNA: TGTGCCAGCAGCTTAGCGGCAGGGGAAGAGACCCAGTACTTC. Its translation: CASSLAAGEETQYF.

The rearrangement joins TRBV6-6 to TRBJ1-2; D not certain. Germline V gene lookup returns CDR1 MNHNY and CDR2 SVGAGI (reference sequence). This CDR3 is 16 amino acids long. The ends were cut back, 7 bases at V and 2 bases at J, with 20 bases in the middle. The CDR3 spells CASMEDPGPGNYGYTF. CDR3 coding DNA: TGTGCCAGCATGGAGGACCCCGGTCCGGGGAACTATGGCTACACCTTC.

This clone has more than one count but fewer than ten. The chain uses TRBV28 and TRBJ1-6; D ambiguous. Trimming shortened V by 2 bases and J by 4 bases, and 6 bases separated the two germline ends. This CDR3 has 14 residues. Germline CDR1 and CDR2: MDHEN and SYDVKM. The CDR3 bases are TGTGCCAGCAGTTTACTGGAGTATAATTCACCCCTCCACTTT. Translating it yields CASSLLEYNSPLHF.

The rearrangement links TRBV2 to TRBJ1-1, with 8 nucleotides matching TRBD1. The CDR3 is 15 residues long. J lost 2 bases, V lost 6 bases, and 8 bases had no gene match. The germline CDR1 and CDR2 sequences are SNHLY and FYNNEI. The CDR3 reads CASRGQGLGNTEAFF. DNA for the CDR3: TGTGCCAGCAGAGGACAGGGTCTAGGAAACACTGAAGCTTTCTTT. Based on the CDR3 plus reference TRBV2 and TRBJ1-1, the full variable domain is EPEVTQTPSHQVTQMGQEVILRCVPISNHLYFYWYRQILGQKVEFLVSFYNNEISEKSEIFDDQFSVERPDGSNFTLKIRSTKLEDSAMYFCASRGQGLGNTEAFFGQGTRLTVV.

The chain employs TRBV5-4 and TRBJ1-2, with D unresolved. CDR3 length: 15 amino acids. CDR1 is SGHNT and CDR2 is YYREEE in the germline V gene (reference sequence). The V end was cut by 4 bases, the J end by 10 bases, with 23 bases between. The CDR3 reads CASSPAGADLSSYTF. DNA for the CDR3: TGTGCCAGCAGCCCGGCCGGCGCCGATCTGAGTTCCTACACCTTC.

The rearrangement uses TRBV10-3 and TRBJ2-7; a weak D match, TRBD2 (5 bases). CDR1 and CDR2 (germline): ENHRY, SYGVKD. The length of the CDR3 is 13 residues. Trimming cost V 6 bases and J 6 bases, with 15 bases left between them. DNA of the CDR3: TGTGCCATCAGCGACCTGGAGGTCCTCGAGCAGTACTTC. This sequence encodes CAISDLEVLEQYF.

CDR3 sequence reads: CASRKTGGDSVAYSPLHF. Written as DNA, the CDR3 is TGTGCCAGCCGCAAGACAGGGGGAGATTCCGTCGCCTATTCACCCCTCCACTTT. The chain links TRBV27 to TRBJ1-6; 9 bases agree with TRBD1. The length of the CDR3 is 18 residues. CDR1 is MNHEY, CDR2 SMNVEV, per germline (reference sequence). The V gene end was trimmed by 8 bases and the J gene end by 8 bases; junction bases not matched to a gene: 19.

The V call is TRBV6-1, the J call TRBJ1-5, with unresolved D. The CDR3 length is 13 residues. CDR1 MNHNS and CDR2 SASEGT come from the germline V gene. Deletions cut 2 bases from V and 4 bases from J, with 6 bases between. The CDR3 region has the DNA TGTGCCAGCAGTGAATCGAGAAATCAGCCCCAGCATTTT. Translation: CASSESRNQPQHF.

The chain employs TRBV12-3 or TRBV12-4 and TRBJ2-1, with D perhaps matching TRBD2 (5 bases). The CDR3 is 13 residues long. Between the trimmed V and J ends, which lost 5 bases and 9 bases, there was a span of 14 bases. The CDR3 reads CASSLGRAGEQFF. CDR3 DNA sequence: TGTGCCAGCAGTCTTGGACGGGCGGGTGAGCAGTTCTTC.

This clone has only a few counts. The V gene is TRBV6-5, the J gene TRBJ1-2; 8 positions match TRBD1. Germline CDR1 MNHEY, CDR2 SVGAGI. The junction had 7 bases not matched to a gene; V was cut back by 6 bases and J by 4 bases. The CDR3 is 14 amino acids. Here the CDR3 reads CASRAGQAVYGYTF. CDR3 nucleotide sequence: TGTGCCAGCAGGGCGGGACAGGCGGTCTATGGCTACACCTTC.

This chain uses TRBV27 with TRBJ2-7, with 9 bases matching TRBD1. CDR3 length: 16 amino acids. In germline, CDR1 is MNHEY, CDR2 SMNVEV (reference sequence). The J segment lost 4 bases and the V segment lost 1 base, leaving 8 bases of the junction unmatched. Here the CDR3 DNA reads TGTGCCAGCAGTTTATTGGTGGGGACAGGGCCGTACGAGCAGTACTTC. Its protein product is CASSLLVGTGPYEQYF.

The rearrangement uses TRBV19 and TRBJ2-3; 9 bases fit TRBD1. This CDR3 is built from 16 residues. V dropped 6 bases and J dropped 4; count of bases not matched to a gene: 11. Germline CDR1 is LNHDA and CDR2 is SQIVND (reference sequence). The CDR3 is CASRPDTGGLADTQYF. CDR3 bases: TGTGCCAGTAGGCCCGATACAGGGGGCCTGGCAGATACGCAGTATTTT.

This clone appeared a single time. A junction end diverges from the germline sequence, so it may reflect a read error. The J gene is TRBJ1-5, the V gene TRBV7-7, with D uncertain. Germline V gene data show CDR1 as SSHAT and CDR2 as FNYEAQ (reference sequence). This CDR3 is built from 17 residues. The CDR3 reads CASNQDWATSRNLAQHF. The CDR3 coding sequence is TGTGCTAGCAACCAAGATTGGGCCACGAGCCGCAATCTCGCCCAGCATTTT.

The gene calls are TRBV14 and TRBJ2-5; 12 bases map to TRBD2. Germline assignment: CDR1 SGHDN and CDR2 FVKESK. V shed 0 bases, J shed 2 bases, and the junction held 4 bases outside the gene matches. The CDR3 runs to 17 residues. The CDR3 is CASSQDSGLAGQETQYF. Written as DNA, the CDR3 is TGTGCCAGCAGCCAAGATAGCGGACTAGCGGGGCAAGAGACCCAGTACTTC.

The chain uses TRBV7-9 and TRBJ1-1, with TRBD1 as a possible D gene (6 bases). CDR3 length: 16 residues. Germline V CDR1 and CDR2: SEHNR, FQNEAQ (reference sequence). V gave up 2 bases and J gave up 1 base, with 14 bases separating them. CDR3 protein: CASSLIPDRKNTEAFF. The CDR3 DNA sequence: TGTGCCAGCAGCTTAATCCCGGACAGAAAGAACACTGAAGCTTTCTTT.

The chain joins TRBV7-2 to TRBJ1-1, with D unresolved. This CDR3 region has 13 residues. CDR1 is SGHTA and CDR2 is FQGNSA in the germline V gene. V was trimmed by 1 base and J by 0 bases, leaving 3 bases between them. The CDR3 DNA is TGTGCCAGCAGCTTAGACATGAACACTGAAGCTTTCTTT. Its protein product is CASSLDMNTEAFF.

The chain employs TRBV27 and TRBJ1-2; maybe TRBD1 (5 bases). V gave up 2 bases and J gave up 5 bases, with 9 bases separating them. The CDR3 is made up of 13 amino acids. Germline V gene data show CDR1 as MNHEY and CDR2 as SMNVEV (reference sequence). CDR3 bases: TGTGCCAGCAGTTTAAACAGACAGTATGGCTACACCTTC. Protein product: CASSLNRQYGYTF.

The chain links TRBV4-1 to TRBJ1-2; D is ambiguous. Trimming shortened V by 1 base and J by 12 bases, and 18 bases separated the two germline ends. In germline, CDR1 is MGHRA, CDR2 YSYEKL. The CDR3 spans 14 residues. The chain's CDR3 is CASSQALSHSRNTF. CDR3 DNA sequence: TGCGCCAGCAGCCAAGCACTCAGCCATTCTAGGAACACCTTC.

This chain links TRBV11-2 with TRBJ1-4, with no clear D. Between the trimmed V and J ends, which lost 6 bases and 10 bases, there was a span of 9 bases. This CDR3 has 11 amino acids. Germline V gives CDR1 SGHAT, CDR2 FQNNGV. The CDR3 DNA reads as TGTGCCAGCAGTAAGCTTGGAAAACTGTTTTTT. This gives the protein CASSKLGKLFF.

The rearrangement joins TRBV27 to TRBJ1-4; D not resolved. The germline V and J ends were trimmed by 6 bases and 4 bases, with 3 bases remaining between them. The CDR3 totals 11 residues. Germline CDR1 reads MNHEY; CDR2 reads SMNVEV (reference sequence). CDR3 nucleotides: TGTGCCAGCAGCCTTAATGAAAAACTGTTTTTT. Amino acid sequence: CASSLNEKLFF.

The rearrangement links TRBV4-1 to TRBJ1-6; D uncertain. V lost 1 base and J lost 7, with 14 bases in between. Looked up from germline, CDR1 is MGHRA and CDR2 is YSYEKL. The CDR3 contains 16 residues. CDR3 in amino acids: CASSQVWGRGNSPLHF. CDR3 sequence (DNA): TGCGCCAGCAGCCAAGTGTGGGGAAGAGGAAATTCACCCCTCCACTTT.